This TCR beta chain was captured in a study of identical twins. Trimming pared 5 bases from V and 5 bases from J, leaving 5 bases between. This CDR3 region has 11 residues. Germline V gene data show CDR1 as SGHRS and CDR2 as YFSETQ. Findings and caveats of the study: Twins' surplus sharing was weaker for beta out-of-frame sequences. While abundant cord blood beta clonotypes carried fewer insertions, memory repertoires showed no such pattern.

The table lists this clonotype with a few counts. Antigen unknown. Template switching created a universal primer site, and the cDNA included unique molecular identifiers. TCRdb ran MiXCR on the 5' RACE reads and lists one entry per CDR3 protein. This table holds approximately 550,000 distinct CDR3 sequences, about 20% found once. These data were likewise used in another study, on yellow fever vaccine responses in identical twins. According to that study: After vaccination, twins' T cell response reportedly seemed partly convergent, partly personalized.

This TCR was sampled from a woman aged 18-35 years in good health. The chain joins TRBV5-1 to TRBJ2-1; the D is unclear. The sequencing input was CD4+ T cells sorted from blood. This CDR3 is CASSYDNEQFF. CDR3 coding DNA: TGCGCCAGCAGTTACGACAATGAGCAGTTCTTC.